The 27 T cell receptor beta chains reported below all come from one sample, sequenced in a study of blood T cells in healthy people across ages (dated by TCRdb to the mid-2010s). The method behind the library was 5' RACE. A second roughly 7 to 12 cycle PCR used a sample-barcoded 5' primer and a J-beta primer mix. TCRdb reworked the public reads: Q25 trimming with fastp, MiXCR clone assembly, productive beta chains retained. A single entry per CDR3 protein holds the most common genes and DNA from its merged rows. In this sample the table shows fewer than 2 million distinct CDR3 sequences, roughly two fifths of which occur a single time. More than 20% of the sample lies in the top ten. The material sequenced was blood. The receptors were sampled from a human donor in good health.

The rearrangement links TRBV7-2 to TRBJ2-3; the D call may be TRBD1 or TRBD2 (5 bases each). This CDR3 has 14 amino acids. Germline assignment: CDR1 SGHTA and CDR2 FQGNSA. V dropped 4 bases and J dropped 4 bases, with 12 bases sitting between them. The CDR3 here is CASSWGSGSDTQYF. Written as DNA, the CDR3 is TGTGCCAGCAGCTGGGGGTCAGGCTCAGATACGCAGTATTTT.

This rearrangement joins TRBV6-5 to TRBJ2-5, with 9 bases identical to TRBD1. The CDR3 extends over 18 amino acids. Germline CDR1 reads MNHEY; CDR2 reads SVGAGI. The ends lost 3 bases at V and 5 bases at J; junction bases unmatched: 16. The CDR3 sequence is CASSYLGQGPIQTETQYF. The CDR3, as DNA: TGTGCCAGCAGTTATCTCGGACAGGGGCCTATTCAAACGGAGACCCAGTACTTC.

This sequence joins TRBV6-2 or TRBV6-3 and TRBJ2-7, with D perhaps assigned TRBD1 or TRBD2 (5 bases each). V was trimmed by 7 bases and J by 3 bases, leaving 13 bases between them. The V gene's germline CDR1 is MNHEY and CDR2 SVGEGT. The CDR3 spans 13 residues. CDR3 in DNA: TGTGCCAGCATCCGGGACGCTGGCTACGAGCAGTACTTC. Protein product: CASIRDAGYEQYF.

This clonotype was picked up a small number of times. The chain uses TRBV11-1 and TRBJ2-5; 7 positions agree with TRBD2. The CDR3 sequence is 14 residues long. V trimming: 3 bases; J trimming: 2 bases; junction bases outside the gene matches: 3. The germline V gene has CDR1 SGHAT and CDR2 FQDESV (reference sequence). The CDR3 nucleotides are TGTGCCAGCAGCTTTCAAGCGGGGCAAGAGACCCAGTACTTC. It yields the protein CASSFQAGQETQYF. The variable domain in full, completed from reference TRBV11-1 and TRBJ2-5, reads EAEVAQSPRYKITEKSQAVAFWCDPISGHATLYWYRQILGQGPELLVQFQDESVVDDSQLPKDRFSAERLKGVDSTLKIQPAELGDSAMYLCASSFQAGQETQYFGPGTRLLVL.

This clonotype was seen repeatedly, ten times or more. The J gene is TRBJ1-2, the V gene TRBV4-3; 9 bases map to TRBD1. Germline assignment: CDR1 LGHNA and CDR2 YSLEER. With V trimmed by 3 bases and J by 6 bases, 5 bases remained unmatched. The CDR3 length is 14 residues. The CDR3: CASSQQTGGDGYTF. The CDR3 bases are TGCGCCAGCAGCCAGCAGACAGGGGGGGATGGCTACACCTTC.

About this clonotype: Because the CDR3 is missing its conserved closing phenylalanine or tryptophan, this is likely a read error. The rearrangement links TRBV6-5 to TRBJ2-2, with D unresolved. Trimming stripped 0 bases from V and 3 bases from J, with 5 bases between. The CDR3 runs 14 residues. Germline-derived CDR1 and CDR2 are MNHEY and SVGAGI. The CDR3 DNA reads TGTGCCAGCAGTTACTCGATCCACACCGGGGAGCTGTTTTGT. Its translation is CASSYSIHTGELFC.

Note on this clonotype: No DNA is shown, since the ends of the CDR3 on it are uncertain; the CDR3 is the one TCRdb lists. V is TRBV6-2 or TRBV6-3 and J is TRBJ2-4; the tabulated D call, TRBD1, remains unverified against the DNA. The CDR3 is made up of 14 amino acids, end residues included. Germline CDR1 MNHEY, CDR2 SVGEGT. CDR3 loop: CASSSSDRKNIQYF.

About this clonotype: One end of the junction does not line up with germline, which may come from a read error. This chain links TRBV12-3 or TRBV12-4 with TRBJ2-7, with TRBD2 as a possible D gene (5 bases). The CDR3 totals 13 residues. The DNA of the CDR3 is TGTGCCAGCAGTTTCGGGGATTCCTACGTGCAGTACTTC. As protein: CASSFGDSYVQYF.

This clonotype was found a few times. The chain combines TRBV6-6 with TRBJ2-7; the D gene is possibly TRBD1 (6 bases). Looked up from germline, CDR1 is MNHNY and CDR2 is SVGAGI (reference sequence). V dropped 0 bases and J dropped 1 base, with 10 bases sitting between them. The CDR3 length is 15 residues. The CDR3 sequence: CASSYSTGQSYEQYF. The CDR3 DNA reads TGTGCCAGCAGTTACTCCACAGGGCAATCCTACGAGCAGTACTTC.

The chain has TRBV3-1 and TRBJ2-4, with 12 bases that match TRBD1. J lost 13 bases, V lost 0 bases, and 10 bases had no gene match. The CDR3 runs to 16 residues. The V gene's germline CDR1 is LGHDT and CDR2 YNNKEL (reference sequence). In DNA, the CDR3 is TGTGCCAGCAGCCAAGAGCGGGGACAGGGGGCGGATGAGCAGTACTTC. This codes for CASSQERGQGADEQYF.

V gene TRBV7-2 combines with J gene TRBJ2-3; perhaps TRBD2 as D (7 bases). The CDR3 has 14 residues. CDR1 and CDR2 from the germline V gene are SGHTA and FQGNSA. Trimming cost V 8 bases and J 4 bases, with 16 bases left between them. CDR3: CASGGALRADTQYF. The CDR3 region has the DNA TGTGCCAGCGGGGGGGCCCTTCGGGCAGATACGCAGTATTTT.

CDR3 amino acids: CASSRAGGGQETQYF. The CDR3 DNA follows: TGTGCCAGCAGCAGAGCAGGGGGCGGACAAGAGACCCAGTACTTC. This rearrangement joins TRBV7-2 to TRBJ2-5; 8 nucleotides line up with TRBD1. The CDR3 sequence is 15 residues long. Looked up from germline, CDR1 is SGHTA and CDR2 is FQGNSA. J gave up 2 bases and V 5 bases, and 7 bases lay outside the gene matches.

The chain employs TRBV9 and TRBJ2-3; 9 bases line up with TRBD2. CDR3 length equals 16 residues. Germline loops: CDR1 SGDLS, CDR2 YYNGEE. The trim removed 2 bases at V and 5 bases at J, leaving 9 bases unmatched. CDR3 sequence: CASSVNAGGRGDTQYF. DNA of the CDR3: TGTGCCAGCAGCGTCAATGCGGGGGGGCGTGGAGATACGCAGTATTTT.

The chain links TRBV29-1 to TRBJ1-1; D perhaps matches TRBD1 (5 bases). V was pared by 0 bases and J by 4 bases, with 12 bases between. CDR1 and CDR2 from the germline V gene are SQVTM and ANQGSEA. The CDR3 spans 14 residues. Here the CDR3 reads CSVEDEGRATEAFF. For the CDR3, the DNA is TGCAGCGTTGAAGATGAGGGACGGGCCACTGAAGCTTTCTTT.

The table lists this clonotype with a few counts. This rearrangement joins TRBV11-2 to TRBJ2-7; tentative D call: TRBD2 (7 bases). The V and J ends lost 4 bases and 3 bases respectively, with 34 bases between them. The germline V gene encodes CDR1 SGHAT and CDR2 FQNNGV. The CDR3 is 21 residues long. This CDR3 is CASSSSRGGAKTTLRLYEQYF. The CDR3 DNA sequence: TGTGCCAGCAGCTCATCAAGAGGGGGGGCTAAGACAACTCTGAGGCTCTACGAGCAGTACTTC.

This clonotype was observed once. A read error may account for a junction end that differs from germline. The CDR3 is CATNRSGSYEQYF. In nucleotides, the CDR3 is TGTGCCACCAACAGATCAGGATCCTACGAGCAGTACTTC. V is TRBV15 and J is TRBJ2-7; D gene unclear. CDR3 size: 13 residues. The germline gives CDR1 LNHNV, CDR2 YYDKDF (reference sequence).

This clonotype was seen only a few times. A much larger clone differs from this one at a single base, so this may be a read error. CDR3 loop: CASSLGAGTVLSGEQYF. The CDR3, as DNA: TGTGCCAGCAGCTTAGGGGCCGGGACCGTGTTGTCGGGTGAGCAGTACTTC. V usage is TRBV7-8 and J usage is TRBJ2-4; D is tentatively TRBD1 or TRBD2 (5 bases each). Germline CDR1 reads SGHVS; CDR2 reads FQNEAQ. Trimming removed 1 base from V and 13 bases from J, with 26 bases in between. This CDR3 region has 17 residues.

The CDR3 here is CSSFRGAGYNEQFF. The CDR3 DNA reads as TGCAGCTCCTTTCGGGGGGCTGGTTACAATGAGCAGTTCTTC. The chain carries TRBV29-1 and TRBJ2-1; a weak D match, TRBD2 (7 bases). Germline V CDR1 and CDR2: SQVTM, ANQGSEA. Trimming removed 8 bases from V and 4 bases from J, with 18 bases in between. This CDR3 has 14 amino acids.

The gene calls are TRBV29-1 and TRBJ2-1, with TRBD2 matching 7 bases. Near its end, the DNA agrees better with TRBJ2-7, so the J call may be wrong. Per the germline V gene, CDR1 is SQVTM and CDR2 is ANQGSEA. The CDR3 loop spans 14 amino acids. DNA of the CDR3: TGCAGCGTAGACGGGGGGATTTCCTACAATGAGCAGTACTTC. Its protein product is CSVDGGISYNEQYF.

The chain links TRBV29-1 to TRBJ2-1; 7 nucleotides line up with TRBD1. The J call may be incorrect, as the DNA end agrees better with TRBJ2-7. The CDR3 covers 16 residues. Germline CDR1 reads SQVTM; CDR2 reads ANQGSEA. CDR3 bases: TGCAGCGTTGACCCCCGGGTCGGGACAGATAACAATGAGCAGTACTTC. The encoded protein is CSVDPRVGTDNNEQYF.

V is TRBV4-2 and J is TRBJ2-3; tentatively, D is TRBD2 (5 bases). There are 15 residues in the CDR3. From germline, CDR1 is LGHNA and CDR2 YNFKEQ. V lost 0 bases and J 1 base, leaving 8 bases between the germline ends. For the CDR3, the DNA is TGTGCCAGCAGCCAAGATCTGCGGGGCACAGATACGCAGTATTTT. Residues: CASSQDLRGTDTQYF.

This clonotype has just a few counts. This rearrangement joins TRBV20-1 to TRBJ2-5; D perhaps matches TRBD1 (6 bases). This CDR3 spans 14 amino acids. Trimming removed 6 bases at V and 2 bases at J, with 16 bases between. Germline V CDR1 and CDR2: DFQATT, SNEGSKA (reference sequence). The CDR3 sequence: CSAHTGTQQETQYF. The CDR3 DNA reads as TGCAGTGCGCATACCGGGACACAACAAGAGACCCAGTACTTC.

The chain recombines TRBV7-9 with TRBJ1-4; D call uncertain. The V gene lost 4 bases and the J gene lost 0 bases, with 6 bases spanning the gap. This CDR3 has 14 residues. The germline gives CDR1 SEHNR, CDR2 FQNEAQ (reference sequence). CDR3 DNA sequence: TGTGCCAGCAGCTCAGAGACAACTAATGAAAAACTGTTTTTT. Residues: CASSSETTNEKLFF.

V usage is TRBV30 and J usage is TRBJ1-2; 8 nucleotides match TRBD1. CDR1 GTSNPN and CDR2 SVGIG come from the germline V gene (reference sequence). V shed 4 bases, J shed 12 bases, and the junction held 7 bases outside the gene matches. The CDR3 consists of 11 residues. CDR3 sequence (DNA): TGTGCCTGGAAGACCGGGACAGGTGACACCTTC. This sequence encodes CAWKTGTGDTF.

The chain is built from TRBV18 and TRBJ2-3; D possibly matches TRBD1 or TRBD2 (5 bases each). CDR3 size: 15 residues. Germline values: CDR1 KGHSH, CDR2 LQKENI. V was cut by 6 bases and J by 1 base, with 14 bases left in between. The DNA for the CDR3 is TGTGCCAGCTCGCGTCGGGACCCGCGCACAGATACGCAGTATTTT. Translation: CASSRRDPRTDTQYF.

The gene calls are TRBV20-1 and TRBJ1-2; no reliable D call. Germline loops: CDR1 DFQATT, CDR2 SNEGSKA (reference sequence). V lost 4 bases to trimming and J lost 5 bases, with 17 bases between them. CDR3 length: 14 residues. Written as DNA, the CDR3 is TGCAGTGCTATTCCTGGGGAAGGGATATATGGCTACACCTTC. Its protein product is CSAIPGEGIYGYTF.

The CDR3 sequence: CASSSLQDHNEQFF. The DNA for the CDR3 is TGTGCCAGCAGCTCTCTTCAGGACCACAATGAGCAGTTCTTC. This chain links TRBV7-3 with TRBJ2-1, with D unresolved. The CDR3 extends over 14 amino acids. The V and J ends lost 4 bases and 5 bases respectively, with 12 bases between them. Germline CDR1 SGHTA, CDR2 FQGTGA.